The clone carrying this T cell receptor (beta chain) was picked up a small number of times. Between the trimmed V and J ends, which lost 2 bases and 4 bases, there was a span of 7 bases. This CDR3 has 13 residues. The germline V gene has CDR1 MNHEY and CDR2 SVGEGT. This specimen comes from a study of blood T cells in healthy people across ages. A second PCR, run for roughly 7 to 12 cycles, used a sample-barcoded 5' primer plus a J-beta primer mix. TCRdb processed the 5' RACE reads anew with MiXCR; each CDR3 protein has one entry. The sample records around 1.7 million distinct CDR3 sequences, 28% being singletons.

This chain connects TRBV6-2 or TRBV6-3 to TRBJ2-3, with a tentative D call TRBD2 (5 bases). Sequencing was done on a sample of blood. The origin of this receptor is a woman in her twenties or thirties in good health. CDR3 bases: TGTGCCAGCAGTTACGACTACGCAGATACGCAGTATTTT. The encoded protein is CASSYDYADTQYF.